Listed below are T cell receptor beta chains from one sample, sequenced in a study of radiotherapy plus CTLA-4 blockade in lung cancer. Clones were sequenced by immunoSEQ multiplex PCR, and TCRdb holds only the in-frame ones, with some missing. This table has roughly 66,000 clones, about 85% appearing once. The sequences come from peripheral blood, collected from a patient treated with radiotherapy plus ipilimumab. The receptors come from a human donor with non-small cell lung cancer who had a partial response to radiotherapy plus ipilimumab. Both conserved end residues are trimmed from each CDR3. The D gene is left open where the match is weak.

TRBV27	-	TRBJ1-5	ASSLKQNQPQH
TRBV18	TRBD2	TRBJ2-7	ASSPREGGLSGEQY
TRBV7-9	-	TRBJ1-6	ASSLHPSKNSPLH
TRBV28	TRBD2	TRBJ2-7	ASSPRTSGASYEQY
TRBV7-3	TRBD2	TRBJ2-2	ASSPTGLAGRELF
TRBV7-2	-	TRBJ1-5	ASSLDGGGNQPQH
TRBV28	TRBD2	TRBJ2-3	ASSPPGVSGATDTQY
TRBV27	-	TRBJ2-1	ASSDKTRGTHNEQF
TRBV7-2	TRBD1	-	ASSRWTGKGSEQY
TRBV5-1	TRBD1	TRBJ1-6	ASSLMGQGDSPLH
TRBV7-3	TRBD1	TRBJ1-2	ASSLLGQGNYGYT
TRBV4-1	TRBD2	TRBJ2-1	ASSLVSGGLYNEQF
TRBV9	-	TRBJ2-1	ASSARLPYNEQF
TRBV19	-	TRBJ1-1	ASGGSRQTEAF
TRBV6-1	-	TRBJ1-5	ASSERGDRYSNQPQH
TRBV14	TRBD1	TRBJ1-1	ASSQEGQGAVTEAF
TRBV19	-	TRBJ2-2	ASSALGGTNTGELF
TRBV28	-	TRBJ1-2	ASSLGGPGYGYT
TRBV10-3	TRBD1	TRBJ1-2	AALGDRVGLGGYT
TRBV20-1	-	TRBJ2-3	SAKLTDTQY
TRBV9	-	TRBJ2-6	ASSPRQTPGANVLT
TRBV28	-	TRBJ2-5	ASSLWELGQGGQETQY
TRBV5-1	-	TRBJ2-1	ASSLAQYNEQF
TRBV28	TRBD2	TRBJ2-1	ASSPNGRGSYNEQF
TRBV7-9	-	TRBJ1-5	ASAGGNQPQH
TRBV28	TRBD1	TRBJ2-3	ASSSTGVPRADTQY
TRBV9	-	TRBJ1-1	ASSAQGLAAPEAF
TRBV5-6	-	TRBJ2-2	ASSLAYTGELF
TRBV28	-	TRBJ1-2	ASSRGGDFRYGYT
TRBV6-5	-	TRBJ1-2	ASSYGTPGDGYT
TRBV28	-	TRBJ2-2	ASSLYWATRPPNTGELF
TRBV5-6	TRBD1	TRBJ2-3	ASSETGGSTDTQY
TRBV15	TRBD1	TRBJ2-6	ATSRYARDRGSGANVLT
TRBV19	TRBD1	TRBJ2-7	ASSSIGGSGGYEQY
TRBV28	-	TRBJ2-1	ASRGPLTNEQF
TRBV5-6	-	-	ASSRRTVTYEQY
TRBV7-2	-	TRBJ1-1	ASSLQGLPNTEAF
TRBV10-1	-	TRBJ2-3	ASSKEDTQY
TRBV6-5	-	TRBJ1-2	ASRRTAYYGYT
TRBV7-8	-	TRBJ2-5	ASSRSLRQETQY
TRBV29-1	-	TRBJ2-3	SVGSTDTQY
TRBV7-2	-	TRBJ1-1	ASSLGGSGTEAF
TRBV27	TRBD1	TRBJ2-7	ASSHRGEQY
TRBV28	TRBD2	TRBJ2-7	ASSLRASGKREQY
TRBV9	TRBD2	TRBJ2-1	ASSPPGGSRNEQF
TRBV28	-	TRBJ1-5	ASSLLTPGFQPQH
TRBV9	TRBD1	TRBJ2-6	ASSVALQGASAGANVLT
TRBV5-4	TRBD2	TRBJ2-7	ASSPSSMGTSGSYEQY
TRBV29-1	-	TRBJ2-3	SVTSGDTQY
TRBV21-1	-	TRBJ1-5	ASSKVPGQPQH
TRBV19	TRBD2	TRBJ2-5	ASSTTAGLAAQETQY
TRBV2	TRBD2	TRBJ2-3	ASSRGRGNTQY
TRBV7-2	-	TRBJ2-7	ASSLRRAYEQY
TRBV28	-	TRBJ1-6	ASSSTGGLPPGSPLH
TRBV18	TRBD1	TRBJ1-1	ASSSGTAEAF
TRBV30	TRBD1	TRBJ1-4	AWSVTGLATNEKLF
TRBV6-1	-	TRBJ2-7	ASSLPFYEQY
TRBV19	-	TRBJ1-1	ASSRRDTEAF
TRBV5-1	-	TRBJ2-5	ASSLTEDTKTQY